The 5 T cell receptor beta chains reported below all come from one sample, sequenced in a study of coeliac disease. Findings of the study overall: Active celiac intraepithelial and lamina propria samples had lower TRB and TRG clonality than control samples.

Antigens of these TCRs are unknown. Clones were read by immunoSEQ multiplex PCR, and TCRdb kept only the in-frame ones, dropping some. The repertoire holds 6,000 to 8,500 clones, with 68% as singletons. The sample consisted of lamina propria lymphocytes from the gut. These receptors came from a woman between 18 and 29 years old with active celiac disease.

In nucleotides, the CDR3 is TGTGCCAGCAGTTTACGGGGGAACTACAATGAGCAGTTCTTC. It translates to CASSLRGNYNEQFF. The genes are TRBV27 and TRBJ2-1; the D gene is possibly TRBD2 (6 bases). V lost 2 bases, J lost 3 bases, and 8 bases lay in between. The CDR3 is 14 amino acids. The germline CDR1 and CDR2 sequences are MNHEY and SMNVEV (reference sequence).

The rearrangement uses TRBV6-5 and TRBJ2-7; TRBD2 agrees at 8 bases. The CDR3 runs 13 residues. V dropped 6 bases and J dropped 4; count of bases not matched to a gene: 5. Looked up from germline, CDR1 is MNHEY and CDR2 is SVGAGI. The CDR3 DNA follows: TGTGCCAGCAGCCCCGGGGGGGAGTACGAGCAGTACTTC. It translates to CASSPGGEYEQYF.

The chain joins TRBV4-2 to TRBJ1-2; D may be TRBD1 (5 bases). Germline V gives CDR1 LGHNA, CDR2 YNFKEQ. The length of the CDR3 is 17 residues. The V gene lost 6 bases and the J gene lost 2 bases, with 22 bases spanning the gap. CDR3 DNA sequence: TGTGCCAGCAGGGGGTTTTCAGAAGACAGAAACAACTATGGCTACACCTTC. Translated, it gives CASRGFSEDRNNYGYTF.

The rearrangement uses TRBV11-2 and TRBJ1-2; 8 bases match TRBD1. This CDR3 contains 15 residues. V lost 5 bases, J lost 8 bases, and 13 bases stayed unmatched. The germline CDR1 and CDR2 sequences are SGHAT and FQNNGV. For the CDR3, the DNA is TGTGCCAGCAGCCCCCGGGTCGGGACAGGCTTCGGCTACACCTTC. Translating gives CASSPRVGTGFGYTF.

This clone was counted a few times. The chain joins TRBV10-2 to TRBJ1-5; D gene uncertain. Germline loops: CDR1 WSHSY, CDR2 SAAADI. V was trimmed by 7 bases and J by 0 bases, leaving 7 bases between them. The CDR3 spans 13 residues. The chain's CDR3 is CASTGYSNQPQHF. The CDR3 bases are TGCGCCAGCACAGGTTATAGCAATCAGCCCCAGCATTTT.